This paragraph covers one T cell receptor beta chain sequence. Followed longitudinally, the Seattle patients had been enrolled during active infection. The data derive from a study of blood T cell repertoires in COVID-19. In the study overall: Samples representing acute and convalescent COVID-19 were sourced from the United States, Italy and Spain. T cells, B-cell-depleted T cells, or PBMCs supplied cDNA or gDNA.

CDR3 size: 11 residues. Germline V gives CDR1 GTSNPN, CDR2 SVGIG (reference sequence). Trimming removed 3 bases from V and 12 bases from J, with 9 bases in between. Sequencing used immunoSEQ multiplex PCR; TCRdb keeps in-frame clones, though not all of them. The table includes a few hundred thousand clones, about 90% detected once. J is TRBJ1-6 and V is TRBV30; D call uncertain. Input material: peripheral blood. This sequence was found in a woman aged 55-69 years with COVID-19, enrolled during active disease. The CDR3 bases are TGTGCCTGGAGGAGGGAAGGACCCCTCCACTTT. It encodes CAWRREGPLHF.